This passage covers 15 T cell receptor beta chains from one sample sequenced in a study of control samples from healthy donors and cancer patients. Generated by immunoSEQ multiplex PCR, the TCRdb table keeps only in-frame clones and is missing some. The table shows around 13,000 clones, with around 94% occurring only once. The source material was PBMCs. The source is an elderly man with lung cancer.

This clone was seen only once. The chain has TRBV29-1 and TRBJ1-1, with 8 bases fitting TRBD1. From germline, CDR1 is SQVTM and CDR2 ANQGSEA. Trimming cost V 7 bases and J 2 bases; bases outside gene matches: 12. The CDR3 loop spans 15 amino acids. This CDR3 is CSGQGPGTGNTEAFF. The CDR3 region has the DNA TGCAGCGGTCAGGGGCCCGGGACAGGAAACACTGAAGCTTTCTTT.

V gene TRBV9 combines with J gene TRBJ2-2; the D is unclear. The CDR3 length is 13 residues. The V and J ends lost 4 bases and 6 bases respectively, with 10 bases between them. CDR1 and CDR2 (germline): SGDLS, YYNGEE. The CDR3 reads CASSFRWAGELFF. CDR3 DNA: TGTGCCAGCAGCTTTAGGTGGGCCGGGGAGCTGTTTTTT.

The chain couples TRBV6-2 or TRBV6-3 to TRBJ2-7, with D uncertain. The V gene lost 4 bases and the J gene lost 4 bases, with 5 bases spanning the gap. Germline values: CDR1 MNHEY, CDR2 SVGEGT. The CDR3 contains 11 residues. CDR3 loop: CASSLGYEQYV. CDR3 coding DNA: TGTGCCAGCAGTTTGGGGTACGAGCAGTACGTC.

V usage is TRBV12-5 and J usage is TRBJ2-1; possibly TRBD1 for D (6 bases). Trimming took off 3 bases at V and 6 bases at J, with 6 bases between the two ends. The CDR3 loop spans 12 amino acids. Germline V gives CDR1 LGHNT, CDR2 FRNRAP. CDR3 loop: CASGLQGNEQFF. The CDR3 DNA is TGTGCTAGTGGTTTACAGGGCAATGAGCAGTTCTTC.

The gene calls are TRBV3-1 (or the pseudogene TRBV3-2) and TRBJ1-1; 7 bases fit TRBD1. Germline values: CDR1 LGHDT, CDR2 YNNKEL (reference sequence). This CDR3 region has 17 residues. Unmatched junction bases numbered 17, after V lost 4 bases and J lost 6 bases. The CDR3 spells CASSPLRQGGPISEAFF. DNA for the CDR3: TGTGCCAGCAGCCCCCTACGGCAGGGGGGACCTATATCTGAAGCTTTCTTT.

CDR3 sequence (DNA): TGTGCCAGCATCCAGGGAAATACGCAGTATTTT. It encodes CASIQGNTQYF. The chain is built from TRBV28 and TRBJ2-3; D may be TRBD1 (5 bases). Germline loops: CDR1 MDHEN, CDR2 SYDVKM. CDR3 length: 11 amino acids. The V end was cut by 7 bases, the J end by 7 bases, with 9 bases between.

This clone was observed a single time. This chain uses TRBV4-2 with TRBJ1-2, with D possibly being TRBD1 (5 bases). V lost 0 bases, J lost 4 bases, and 12 bases lay in between. The germline CDR1 and CDR2 sequences are LGHNA and YNFKEQ. CDR3 length equals 15 residues. The CDR3 here is CASSQDAGVGYGYTF. The CDR3 DNA sequence: TGTGCCAGCAGCCAAGATGCGGGGGTTGGCTATGGCTACACCTTC.

The J gene is TRBJ1-1, the V gene TRBV4-1, with 7 bases lining up with TRBD1. The CDR3 loop spans 14 amino acids. Trimming removed 5 bases from V and 5 bases from J; junction bases left unmatched: 8. The germline V gene encodes CDR1 MGHRA and CDR2 YSYEKL. CDR3 in amino acids: CASSEGGGLTEAFF. The CDR3 nucleotides are TGCGCCAGCAGCGAAGGAGGGGGCCTTACTGAAGCTTTCTTT.

This chain uses TRBV25-1 with TRBJ1-1; perhaps TRBD1 as D (5 bases). The ends were cut back, 2 bases at V and 2 bases at J, with 15 bases in the middle. The CDR3 contains 16 residues. Germline assignment: CDR1 MGHDK and CDR2 SYGVNS. CDR3 in amino acids: CASSEAQGAINTEAFF. In nucleotides, the CDR3 is TGTGCCAGCAGTGAAGCCCAGGGCGCCATTAACACTGAAGCTTTCTTT.

This sequence joins TRBV5-1 and TRBJ2-3; perhaps TRBD1 as D (6 bases). Trimming took off 8 bases at V and 2 bases at J, with 15 bases between the two ends. Germline CDR1 SGHRS, CDR2 YFSETQ. The length of the CDR3 is 14 residues. This chain's CDR3 is CASSQGTYTDTQYF. The CDR3 DNA is TGCGCCAGTAGCCAGGGGACCTACACAGATACGCAGTATTTT.

This chain joins TRBV5-1 and TRBJ2-1; 8 bases align to TRBD1. Germline V gives CDR1 SGHRS, CDR2 YFSETQ. V lost 0 bases, J lost 9 bases, and 5 bases stayed unmatched. This CDR3 region has 14 residues. Written as DNA, the CDR3 is TGCGCCAGCAGCTTGGGACAGGGGCCTGGTGAGCAGTTCTTC. This sequence encodes CASSLGQGPGEQFF.

The V call is TRBV7-9, the J call TRBJ1-2; TRBD1 agrees at 8 bases. CDR1 is SEHNR and CDR2 is FQNEAQ in the germline V gene (reference sequence). V was pared by 5 bases and J by 4 bases, with 9 bases of the junction left unmatched. The length of the CDR3 is 15 residues. As DNA, the CDR3 is TGTGCCAGCAGCCTAGGACAGGGCTACGGCTATGGCTACACCTTC. This codes for CASSLGQGYGYGYTF.

This sequence joins TRBV6-5 and TRBJ2-5; D remains ambiguous. Between the trimmed V and J ends, which lost 0 bases and 5 bases, there was a span of 13 bases. Germline CDR1 and CDR2: MNHEY and SVGAGI. CDR3 length: 15 amino acids. This chain's CDR3 is CASSYSIGPKETQYF. In DNA, the CDR3 is TGTGCCAGCAGTTACTCGATCGGGCCGAAGGAGACCCAGTACTTC.

The rearrangement joins TRBV4-1 to TRBJ1-6, with D tentatively TRBD1 (5 bases). Germline V gene lookup returns CDR1 MGHRA and CDR2 YSYEKL. The V end lost 0 bases, the J end lost 3 bases, and 15 bases lay between the germline ends. The CDR3 covers 18 residues. The CDR3 nucleotides read TGCGCCAGCAGCCAAGAAGGACGGAAGGGGTTCTATAATTCACCCCTCCACTTT. Protein product: CASSQEGRKGFYNSPLHF.

V is TRBV4-2 and J is TRBJ1-2; D remains ambiguous. Trimming took 1 base from V and 4 from J, leaving 10 bases between them. The CDR3 has 14 residues. The germline gives CDR1 LGHNA, CDR2 YNFKEQ. CDR3 protein: CASSQGGSTYGYTF. In DNA form, the CDR3 reads TGTGCCAGCAGCCAAGGAGGCAGTACCTATGGCTACACCTTC.